This TCR beta chain was sequenced for a study of cytomegalovirus exposure and HLA in healthy donors. PCR was performed using 60 Vbeta and 13 Jbeta primers. Some clones are missing from TCRdb's copy, which holds only in-frame ones; the method was immunoSEQ multiplex PCR. The ten most abundant clones cover about 2.2% of a sample with 130,000 or so clones. On this clone: Its antigen is undetermined. At the DNA level, this CDR3 is encoded by other sequences in the same sample as well.

Germline values: CDR1 LNHNV, CDR2 YYDKDF (reference sequence). The trim removed 3 bases at V and 3 bases at J, leaving 10 bases unmatched. The CDR3 loop spans 16 amino acids. Study observations and caveats: TCR beta V- and J-gene trimming was later associated with a missense DCLRE1C variant. It emerged from a later analysis that several of the most significant clusters appeared to be linked to common viral pathogens.

The sample taken for sequencing was PBMCs. The sequence was obtained from a woman aged 18-30 years in good health and CMV-seronegative. J is TRBJ2-7 and V is TRBV15; 8 bases match TRBD1. CDR3 DNA: TGTGCCACCAGCAGGACTCAGGGGGCAGGAGGCTACGAGCAGTACTTC. Protein: CATSRTQGAGGYEQYF.